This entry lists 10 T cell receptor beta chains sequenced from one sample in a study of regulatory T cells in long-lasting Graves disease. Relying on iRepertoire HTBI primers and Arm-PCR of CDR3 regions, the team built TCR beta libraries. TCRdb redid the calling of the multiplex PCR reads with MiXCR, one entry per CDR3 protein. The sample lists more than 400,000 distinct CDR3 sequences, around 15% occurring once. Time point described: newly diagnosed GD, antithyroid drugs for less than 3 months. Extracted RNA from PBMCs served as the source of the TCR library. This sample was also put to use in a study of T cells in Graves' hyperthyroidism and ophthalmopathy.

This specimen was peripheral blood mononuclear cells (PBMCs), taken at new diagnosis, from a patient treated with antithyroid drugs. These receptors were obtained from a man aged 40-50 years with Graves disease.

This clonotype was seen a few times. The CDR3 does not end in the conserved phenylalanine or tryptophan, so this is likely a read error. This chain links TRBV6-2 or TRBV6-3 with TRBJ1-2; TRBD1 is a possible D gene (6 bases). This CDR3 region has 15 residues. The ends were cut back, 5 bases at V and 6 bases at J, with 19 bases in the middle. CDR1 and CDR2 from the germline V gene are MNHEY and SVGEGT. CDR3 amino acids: CASSDPSGARDGYTS. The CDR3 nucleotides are TGTGCCAGCAGTGATCCCTCGGGGGCGCGGGATGGCTACACCTCC.

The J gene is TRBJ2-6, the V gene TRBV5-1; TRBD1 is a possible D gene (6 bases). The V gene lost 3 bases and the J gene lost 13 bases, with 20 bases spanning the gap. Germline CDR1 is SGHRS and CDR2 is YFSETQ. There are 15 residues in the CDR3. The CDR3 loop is CASSSEPQGPRVLTF. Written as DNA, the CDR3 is TGCGCCAGCAGCTCAGAGCCACAGGGACCCAGAGTCCTGACTTTC.

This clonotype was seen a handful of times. The CDR3 region is CASSVSGDNEQFF. The CDR3 DNA reads as TGTGCCAGCAGCGTTAGCGGCGACAATGAGCAGTTCTTC. The chain recombines TRBV9 with TRBJ2-1; tentative D call: TRBD2 (6 bases). This CDR3 spans 13 amino acids. The germline gives CDR1 SGDLS, CDR2 YYNGEE. Trimming stripped 2 bases from V and 5 bases from J, with 8 bases between.

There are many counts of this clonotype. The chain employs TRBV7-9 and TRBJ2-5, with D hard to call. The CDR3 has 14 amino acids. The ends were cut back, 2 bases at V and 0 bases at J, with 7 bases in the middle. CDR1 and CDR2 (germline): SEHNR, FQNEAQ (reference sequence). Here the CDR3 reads CASSLRRDQETQYF. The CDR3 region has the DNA TGTGCCAGCAGCTTAAGAAGGGACCAAGAGACCCAGTACTTC.

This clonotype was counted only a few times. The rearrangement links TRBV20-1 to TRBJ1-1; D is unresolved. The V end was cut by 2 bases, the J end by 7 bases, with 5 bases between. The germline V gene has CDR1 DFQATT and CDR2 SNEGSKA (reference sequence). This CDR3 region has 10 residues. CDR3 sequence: CSARRSEAFF. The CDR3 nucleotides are TGCAGTGCTAGAAGGAGTGAAGCTTTCTTT.

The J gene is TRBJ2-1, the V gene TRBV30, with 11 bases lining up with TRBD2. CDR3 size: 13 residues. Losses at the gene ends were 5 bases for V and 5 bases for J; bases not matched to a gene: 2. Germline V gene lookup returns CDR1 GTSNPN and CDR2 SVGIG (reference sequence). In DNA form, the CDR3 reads TGTGCCTGGGAGGGACTAGCGGACAATGAGCAGTTCTTC. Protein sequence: CAWEGLADNEQFF.

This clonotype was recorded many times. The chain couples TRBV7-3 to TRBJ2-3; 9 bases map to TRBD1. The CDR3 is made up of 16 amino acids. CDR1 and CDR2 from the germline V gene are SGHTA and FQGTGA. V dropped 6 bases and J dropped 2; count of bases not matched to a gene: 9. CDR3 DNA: TGTGCCAGCAGTCATGGTCGGGACAGGGTCACAGATACGCAGTATTTT. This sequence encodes CASSHGRDRVTDTQYF.

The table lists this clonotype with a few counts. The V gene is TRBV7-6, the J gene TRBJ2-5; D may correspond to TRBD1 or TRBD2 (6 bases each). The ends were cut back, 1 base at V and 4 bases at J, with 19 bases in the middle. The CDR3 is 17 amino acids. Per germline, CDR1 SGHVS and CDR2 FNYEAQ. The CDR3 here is CASSLVSLGGAVETQYF. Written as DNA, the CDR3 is TGTGCCAGCAGCTTAGTTTCCCTGGGGGGCGCGGTAGAGACCCAGTACTTC.

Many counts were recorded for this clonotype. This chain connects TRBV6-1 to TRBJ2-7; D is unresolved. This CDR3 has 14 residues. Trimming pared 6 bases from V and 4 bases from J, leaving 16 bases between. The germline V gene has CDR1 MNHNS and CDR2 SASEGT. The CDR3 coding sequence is TGTGCCAGCAGCGTCGACCAAGTAGTATACGAGCAGTACTTC. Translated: CASSVDQVVYEQYF.

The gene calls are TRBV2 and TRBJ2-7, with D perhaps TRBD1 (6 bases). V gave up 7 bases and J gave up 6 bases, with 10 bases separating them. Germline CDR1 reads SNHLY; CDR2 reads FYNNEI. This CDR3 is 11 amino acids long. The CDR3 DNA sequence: TGTGCCAGCATCCGGACAGCCGAGCAGTACTTC. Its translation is CASIRTAEQYF.